This T cell receptor (beta chain) was identified in a study of control samples from healthy donors and cancer patients. The assay was immunoSEQ multiplex PCR, and TCRdb's table has in-frame clones only and misses some. The sample comprises around 99,000 clones, about nine tenths of which are singletons, and 4.4% rests with the top ten. The V and J ends lost 4 bases and 9 bases respectively, with 13 bases between them. This CDR3 has 13 residues. Germline CDR1 reads SGHAT; CDR2 reads FQNNGV. The V gene is TRBV11-2, the J gene TRBJ2-1; the D gene is possibly TRBD2 (5 bases). The sequencing input was blood. The TCR originated in a human donor in good health. The donor label of this sample is uncertain. CDR3 DNA sequence: TGTGCCAGCAGCTCCACTAGTTTTAGTGAGCAGTTCTTC. It translates to CASSSTSFSEQFF. The full variable domain, its missing parts supplied by reference TRBV11-2 and TRBJ2-1, is EAGVAQSPRYKIIEKRQSVAFWCNPISGHATLYWYQQILGQGPKLLIQFQNNGVVDDSQLPKDRFSAERLKGVDSTLKIQPAKLEDSAVYLCASSSTSFSEQFFGPGTRLTVL.